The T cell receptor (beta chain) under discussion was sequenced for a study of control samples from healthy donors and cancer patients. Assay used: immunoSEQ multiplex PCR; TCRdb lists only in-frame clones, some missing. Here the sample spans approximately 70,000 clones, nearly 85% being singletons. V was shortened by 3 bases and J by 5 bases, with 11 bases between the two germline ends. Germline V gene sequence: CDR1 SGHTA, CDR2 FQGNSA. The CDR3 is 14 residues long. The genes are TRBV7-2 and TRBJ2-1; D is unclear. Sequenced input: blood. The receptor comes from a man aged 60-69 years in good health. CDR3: CASSFARVNNEQFF. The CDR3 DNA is TGTGCCAGCAGCTTCGCTCGGGTCAACAATGAGCAGTTCTTC. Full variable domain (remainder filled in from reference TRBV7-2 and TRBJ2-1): GAGVSQSPSNKVTEKGKDVELRCDPISGHTALYWYRQSLGQGLEFLIYFQGNSAPDKSGLPSDRFSAERTGGSVSTLTIQRTQQEDSAVYLCASSFARVNNEQFFGPGTRLTVL.